Listed below are T cell receptor beta chains from one sample, sequenced in a study of blood T cell repertoires in COVID-19. Produced via immunoSEQ multiplex PCR; TCRdb's table is partial and in-frame only. The sample has 140,000 to 150,000 clones, just under 85% seen once. The sequencing sample was made of peripheral blood. These receptors were obtained from a woman in her forties with active or convalescent COVID-19. Each CDR3 is given with its conserved first and last residue.

CDR3 protein,J gene,V gene
CASSRGGVATFYEQYF,TRBJ2-7,TRBV11-2
CASSPHYEQYF,TRBJ2-7,TRBV28
CASSMVGASPYGYTF,TRBJ1-2,TRBV19
CASSFDRATYEQYF,TRBJ2-7,TRBV6-5
CASSLGGDSREAFF,TRBJ1-1,TRBV13
CASSVGASGRGSETQYF,TRBJ2-5,TRBV9
CATSEWTSGVNEQFF,TRBJ2-1,TRBV24-1
CASRDLSGVTDTQYF,TRBJ2-3,TRBV27
CASGAGSNQPQHF,TRBJ1-5,TRBV2
CATSRIRQGLNTEAFF,TRBJ1-1,TRBV15
CASSVKWETEAFF,TRBJ1-1,TRBV19
CASRATDRGNEKLFF,TRBJ1-4,TRBV6-6
CASGPGVGYSPLHF,TRBJ1-6,TRBV11-2
CASSGKVITGELFF,TRBJ2-2,TRBV7-9
CASSLGGTGGTYEQYF,TRBJ2-7,TRBV5-1
CARSPGTLPPYPNYGYTF,TRBJ1-2,TRBV5-3
CATAAGNEQYF,TRBJ2-7,TRBV24-1
CSVGGGTEAFF,TRBJ1-1,TRBV29-1
CASSPHEGDRETEAFF,TRBJ1-1,TRBV5-1
CASSPGGRTNYGYTF,TRBJ1-2,TRBV7-2
CASSFRDRAGNTEAFF,TRBJ1-1,TRBV7-2
CASSFGEVHYGYTF,TRBJ1-2,TRBV19
CASSFWPGDQYEQYF,TRBJ2-7,TRBV7-2
CASTLPGSTEAFF,TRBJ1-1,TRBV12-3/TRBV12-4
CASSYSTAGGPNEQFF,TRBJ2-1,TRBV6-5
CASSTGTGGLSRGYTF,TRBJ1-2,TRBV6-6
CATSREWGGSGNTIYF,TRBJ1-3,TRBV15
CASSRDSGHPEAFF,TRBJ1-1,TRBV28
CSVESHRGETQYF,TRBJ2-5,TRBV29-1
CASSFRQGRGYTF,TRBJ1-2,TRBV28
CASQYSNYGYTF,TRBJ1-2,TRBV9
CASSQDPGQGEDTEAFF,TRBJ1-1,TRBV3-1/TRBV3-2
CASSRAVGRDSPLHF,TRBJ1-6,TRBV7-2
CATAGDPSGRDTQYF,TRBJ2-3,TRBV24-1
CASSLGTGTLYTEAFF,TRBJ1-1,TRBV28
CGTGGKNSPLHF,TRBJ1-6,TRBV2
CASSDRGRDSPLHF,TRBJ1-6,TRBV10-1
CASSGAGGAVIEKLFF,TRBJ1-4,TRBV2
CASSPLAGGSNQPQHF,TRBJ1-5,TRBV6-6
CASSPGAGNQPQHF,TRBJ1-5,TRBV7-2
CASSFASRNEAFF,TRBJ1-1,TRBV27
CASSSRGTAGSNEKLFF,TRBJ1-4,TRBV7-2
CAIGDRNQPQHF,TRBJ1-5,TRBV10-3
CASSLEGQFNQPQHF,TRBJ1-5,TRBV5-8
CASSYSRGVGTEAFF,TRBJ1-1,TRBV6-5
CASSSGAPGGETQYF,TRBJ2-5,TRBV5-1
CASSWVETGTEAFF,TRBJ1-1,TRBV5-6
CASRGDGLSSGNTIYF,TRBJ1-3,TRBV28
CASSLASGPFTGELFF,TRBJ2-2,TRBV11-2
CASSLQGRLGGYTF,TRBJ1-2,TRBV28
CASSYSTGNSPLHF,TRBJ1-6,TRBV6-5
CASSLHRANEKLFF,TRBJ1-4,TRBV2
CAWSGRGPLRNKQYF,TRBJ2-7,TRBV30
CASGLQTEGETQYF,TRBJ2-5,TRBV12-5
CASSQDAGGNYNEQFF,TRBJ2-1,TRBV4-3
CASNDLRTSGTYEQYF,TRBJ2-7,TRBV5-6